This T cell receptor (beta chain) was identified during a study of cytomegalovirus exposure and HLA in healthy donors. General study points: According to a subsequent analysis, TCR clusters from the first cohort were inclined to appear together in the 120 validation repertoires. While the bulk of TCR sequences proved rare, some public TCRs turned up in many donors.

Remarks on this clone: Its antigen is unknown. One end of the junction fails to match germline, which may point to a read error.

The 120-subject validation cohort, separate from the approximately 670-subject first cohort, included the donors. Here immunoSEQ multiplex PCR was the method, and the copy in TCRdb shows in-frame clones only, minus some. The sample includes 82,000 or so clones, 95% of them seen just once. The sequenced sample was PBMCs. This receptor was identified in a young woman in good health and CMV-seronegative.

This chain's CDR3 is CASSISAGAQEAQYF. CDR3 coding DNA: TGTGCCAGCTCAATCTCGGCAGGGGCTCAAGAGGCCCAGTACTTC. J is TRBJ2-5 and V is TRBV18, with a tentative D call TRBD1 (6 bases). The CDR3 runs 15 residues. Germline V lookup: CDR1 KGHSH, CDR2 LQKENI.